This T cell receptor (beta chain) is from a study of blood T cell repertoires in COVID-19. Study context: Acute-phase and convalescent COVID-19 samples originated in the United States, Italy and Spain. T cells, B-cell-depleted T cells, or PBMCs provided the cDNA or gDNA that served as material.

As processed by the authors: Amplification from reference gene primers served as the basis for estimated nucleated cell counts. The method was immunoSEQ multiplex PCR; TCRdb's version includes in-frame clones alone and lacks a portion of them. The DNA was the basis for D and trimming; V, J and clone size are from that table. The sample holds over 110,000 clones; 88% are singletons and the top ten take 25% to 35%. There are 13 residues in the CDR3. The germline V gene encodes CDR1 LGHNA and CDR2 YNFKEQ. J was trimmed by 4 bases and V by 5 bases; bases with no gene match: 2. The sequenced material came from peripheral blood. This TCR was recovered from a human donor in a cohort sampled during active COVID-19. The chain links TRBV4-2 to TRBJ2-3, with 8 bases fitting TRBD1. The CDR3 DNA reads TGTGCCAGCAGCAAGACAGGGGCAGATACGCAGTATTTT. Protein product: CASSKTGADTQYF.